The next 7 T cell receptor beta chains were all read from a single sample in a study of blood T cell repertoires in COVID-19. Some clones are missing from TCRdb's copy, which holds only in-frame ones; the method was immunoSEQ multiplex PCR. The sample lists 110,000 or so clones, 85% to 90% seen once, with around 8% in the top ten. Sequencing was done on a sample of peripheral blood. These receptor sequences come from a man aged 70-80 years who had recovered from COVID-19.

This clone was detected a few times. CDR3 nucleotides: TGTGCCAGCAGCCCGACAGGGAGGACAGATACGCAGTATTTT. Residues: CASSPTGRTDTQYF. This sequence joins TRBV28 and TRBJ2-3, with a tentative D call TRBD1 (7 bases). V shed 6 bases and J shed 3 bases, with 13 bases lying between them. CDR3 length: 14 residues. Germline V gene lookup returns CDR1 MDHEN and CDR2 SYDVKM.

In this sample, this clone turned up once. This chain connects TRBV10-3 to TRBJ2-2; D perhaps matches TRBD1 (6 bases). There are 16 residues in the CDR3. Trimming stripped 5 bases from V and 4 bases from J, with 17 bases between. CDR1 ENHRY and CDR2 SYGVKD come from the germline V gene. For the CDR3, the DNA is TGTGCCATCAGTAGGTTAGGGACATCTTCCACCGGGGAGCTGTTTTTT. Translation gives CAISRLGTSSTGELFF.

The chain couples TRBV13 to TRBJ1-1, with TRBD1 matching 9 bases. The germline CDR1 and CDR2 sequences are PRHDT and FYEKMQ (reference sequence). The CDR3 totals 16 residues. V lost 5 bases and J lost 5; bases outside the gene matches: 12. The CDR3 sequence is CASSPRQGGERTEAFF. For the CDR3, the DNA is TGTGCCAGCAGCCCTCGACAGGGGGGGGAACGAACTGAAGCTTTCTTT.

The rearrangement links TRBV6-2 or TRBV6-3 to TRBJ2-5, with 10 bases identical to TRBD2. Germline CDR1 MNHEY, CDR2 SVGEGT. Trimming at V came to 5 bases and at J to 4 bases, leaving 16 bases not matched to a gene. CDR3 length: 18 residues. CDR3: CASSRIAGGYEVGETQYF. CDR3 coding DNA: TGTGCCAGCAGTCGTATAGCGGGAGGATATGAAGTCGGAGAGACCCAGTACTTC.

The rearrangement links TRBV6-5 to TRBJ2-2, with 8 bases identical to TRBD2. Germline V gene sequence: CDR1 MNHEY, CDR2 SVGAGI. J lost 9 bases, V lost 5 bases, and 8 bases had no gene match. The CDR3 is made up of 14 amino acids. The CDR3 loop reads CASSRLALGRELFF. In DNA form, the CDR3 reads TGTGCCAGCAGTCGACTAGCGCTGGGGCGGGAGCTGTTTTTT.

This clone was counted between two and nine times. J is TRBJ2-2 and V is TRBV7-8; 7 nucleotides align to TRBD2. CDR1 SGHVS and CDR2 FQNEAQ come from the germline V gene. The CDR3 is 17 residues long. V lost 1 base and J lost 0; bases outside the gene matches: 5. The CDR3 bases are TGTGCCAGCAGCTTAGGAGGGAGGGCAGCGAACACCGGGGAGCTGTTTTTT. Its translation: CASSLGGRAANTGELFF.

This clone was counted a single time. This chain links TRBV12-3 or TRBV12-4 with TRBJ1-1; the D is unclear. Trimming shortened V by 2 bases and J by 4 bases, and 8 bases separated the two germline ends. CDR3 length: 13 residues. The CDR3 loop reads CASSLYSPTEAFF. For the CDR3, the DNA is TGTGCCAGCAGTTTATACAGTCCCACTGAAGCTTTCTTT.